These 32 T cell receptor beta chains came from one sample sequenced in a study of blood T cell repertoires in COVID-19. The data were produced by immunoSEQ multiplex PCR, yet TCRdb's version contains in-frame clones alone and is incomplete. The data hold about 350,000 clones, with around nine tenths observed a single time. Sequenced input: peripheral blood. Receptors originate from a woman aged 55-75 years with COVID-19, enrolled during active disease.

This clone was picked up one time. This chain's CDR3 is CASSSRQGRTEAFF. CDR3 coding DNA: TGTGCCAGCAGTTCGAGACAGGGCCGCACTGAAGCTTTCTTT. This chain connects TRBV6-5 to TRBJ1-1, with 7 bases fitting TRBD1. Germline V gene data show CDR1 as MNHEY and CDR2 as SVGAGI. The CDR3 covers 14 residues. V lost 4 bases to trimming and J lost 4 bases; unmatched junction nucleotides: 6.

This chain uses TRBV2 with TRBJ1-4, with 10 bases identical to TRBD1. V shed 6 bases and J 7 bases; nucleotides not matched to a gene: 8. The germline V gene encodes CDR1 SNHLY and CDR2 FYNNEI. The CDR3 loop spans 15 amino acids. The CDR3 loop reads CASSLEGTGAEKLFF. CDR3 sequence (DNA): TGTGCCAGCAGCTTGGAGGGGACAGGGGCTGAAAAACTGTTTTTT. The full variable domain, its missing parts supplied by reference TRBV2 and TRBJ1-4, is EPEVTQTPSHQVTQMGQEVILRCVPISNHLYFYWYRQILGQKVEFLVSFYNNEISEKSEIFDDQFSVERPDGSNFTLKIRSTKLEDSAMYFCASSLEGTGAEKLFFGSGTQLSVL.

The V gene is TRBV6-5, the J gene TRBJ1-1; D may be TRBD1 (5 bases). Germline V gene sequence: CDR1 MNHEY, CDR2 SVGAGI. Trimming shortened V by 6 bases and J by 2 bases, and 13 bases separated the two germline ends. The CDR3 runs to 14 residues. This CDR3 reads CASRRQGSNTEAFF. The CDR3 coding sequence is TGTGCCAGCAGGCGTCAGGGTTCAAACACTGAAGCTTTCTTT.

The gene calls are TRBV10-3 and TRBJ1-2, with 9 nucleotides matching TRBD1. This CDR3 spans 14 amino acids. Germline assignment: CDR1 ENHRY and CDR2 SYGVKD. J was trimmed by 6 bases and V by 6 bases; bases with no gene match: 8. The CDR3, as DNA: TGTGCCATCAGGGCCCGGGACAGGGTCCATGGCTACACCTTC. Amino acids: CAIRARDRVHGYTF.

The chain recombines TRBV3-1 (or the pseudogene TRBV3-2) with TRBJ1-1, with D perhaps TRBD1 (5 bases). CDR1 LGHDT and CDR2 YNNKEL come from the germline V gene (reference sequence). This CDR3 is 14 amino acids long. V dropped 1 base and J dropped 1 base, with 7 bases sitting between them. The CDR3 protein is CASSQAGQNTEAFF. DNA for the CDR3: TGTGCCAGCAGCCAAGCCGGACAGAACACTGAAGCTTTCTTT.

J is TRBJ2-7 and V is TRBV27; 9 bases line up with TRBD1. From germline, CDR1 is MNHEY and CDR2 SMNVEV (reference sequence). V lost 1 base, J lost 6 bases, and 13 bases stayed unmatched. CDR3 length: 17 residues. The CDR3 DNA reads as TGTGCCAGCAGTTTATTTGACCCGGGACAGGGCTTCTCCGAGCAGTACTTC. Protein product: CASSLFDPGQGFSEQYF.

The J gene is TRBJ1-5, the V gene TRBV7-3, with 8 bases identical to TRBD1. This CDR3 region has 15 residues. With 5 bases clipped from V and 5 bases from J, the junction kept 8 bases outside the gene matches. CDR1 is SGHTA and CDR2 is FQGTGA in the germline V gene. The CDR3 DNA follows: TGTGCCAGCAGCCCCCCCGGGACAGGTGATCAGCCCCAGCATTTT. It codes for CASSPPGTGDQPQHF.

This clone turned up a few times. V usage is TRBV10-2 and J usage is TRBJ2-5; D unclear. V gave up 4 bases and J gave up 1 base, with 7 bases separating them. Per germline, CDR1 WSHSY and CDR2 SAAADI. This CDR3 contains 13 residues. CDR3 bases: TGCGCCAGCAGTGGTAGCCTCCAAGAGACCCAGTACTTC. It encodes CASSGSLQETQYF.

The rearrangement uses TRBV5-1 and TRBJ1-5; D uncertain. V lost 1 base and J 4 bases, leaving 18 bases between the germline ends. The V gene's germline CDR1 is SGHRS and CDR2 YFSETQ. CDR3 size: 17 residues. In DNA, the CDR3 is TGCGCCAGCAGCTTGTCGGCGATAATGAGGGAGAATCAGCCCCAGCATTTT. This encodes CASSLSAIMRENQPQHF.

V usage is TRBV6-5 and J usage is TRBJ2-3; 8 bases are shared with TRBD1. The V segment lost 6 bases and the J segment 11 bases; nucleotides outside the gene matches: 7. This CDR3 region has 12 residues. Germline V gives CDR1 MNHEY, CDR2 SVGAGI. CDR3 region: CASRLGQGLQYF. In nucleotides, the CDR3 is TGTGCCAGCAGACTAGGACAGGGATTGCAGTATTTT.

The chain combines TRBV28 with TRBJ2-7; weak D call: TRBD1 (5 bases). The V gene's germline CDR1 is MDHEN and CDR2 SYDVKM. V was trimmed by 6 bases and J by 1 base, leaving 7 bases between them. CDR3 length equals 12 residues. CDR3 sequence: CASRRQSYEQYF. The CDR3 nucleotides are TGTGCCAGCAGGCGACAGTCCTACGAGCAGTACTTC. Supplemented by reference TRBV28 and TRBJ2-7, the full variable domain reads DVKVTQSSRYLVKRTGEKVFLECVQDMDHENMFWYRQDPGLGLRLIYFSYDVKMKEKGDIPEGYSVSREKKERFSLILESASTNQTSMYLCASRRQSYEQYFGPGTRLTVT.

V is TRBV7-9 and J is TRBJ1-1; D possibly corresponds to TRBD1 (5 bases). V dropped 3 bases and J dropped 13 bases, with 18 bases sitting between them. CDR3 size: 13 residues. Germline lookup yields CDR1 SEHNR and CDR2 FQNEAQ (reference sequence). CDR3 coding DNA: TGTGCCAGCAGCTTCACCCCGGGGGTCCTGGGTTTCTTT. Translated, it gives CASSFTPGVLGFF. Full variable domain (outside the CDR3, taken from reference TRBV7-9 and TRBJ1-1): DTGVSQNPRHKITKRGQNVTFRCDPISEHNRLYWYRQTLGQGPEFLTYFQNEAQLEKSRLLSDRFSAERPKGSFSTLEIQRTEQGDSAMYLCASSFTPGVLGFFGQGTRLTVV.

The V gene is TRBV24-1, the J gene TRBJ2-3; 11 positions match TRBD1. The CDR3 has 16 amino acids. Germline V lookup: CDR1 KGHDR, CDR2 SFDVKD. V dropped 7 bases and J dropped 2; count of bases not matched to a gene: 7. The CDR3 reads CATSPWGQGVTDTQYF. DNA of the CDR3: TGTGCCACCAGCCCCTGGGGACAGGGGGTCACAGATACGCAGTATTTT.

CDR3 DNA sequence: TGCGCCAGCAGCTTGGGGATGAAAGGGGGCACAGATACGCAGTATTTT. The encoded protein is CASSLGMKGGTDTQYF. This chain links TRBV5-1 with TRBJ2-3; TRBD1 is a possible D gene (5 bases). There are 16 residues in the CDR3. With 0 bases removed from V and 1 base from J, the gap between germline ends came to 12 bases. Per germline, CDR1 SGHRS and CDR2 YFSETQ. Variable domain in full (rest from reference TRBV5-1 and TRBJ2-3): KAGVTQTPRYLIKTRGQQVTLSCSPISGHRSVSWYQQTPGQGLQFLFEYFSETQRNKGNFPGRFSGRQFSNSRSEMNVSTLELGDSALYLCASSLGMKGGTDTQYFGPGTRLTVL.

The V gene is TRBV11-3, the J gene TRBJ2-2; D possibly corresponds to TRBD2 (5 bases). Germline CDR1 is SGHNT and CDR2 is YENEEA. V was cut by 5 bases and J by 1 base, with 11 bases left in between. The CDR3 length is 15 residues. Here the CDR3 reads CASSPYRGNTGELFF. In DNA, the CDR3 is TGTGCCAGCAGCCCGTACCGGGGGAACACCGGGGAGCTGTTTTTT.

This clone was recorded once. The chain has TRBV6-1 and TRBJ1-2; D not resolved. The V gene's germline CDR1 is MNHNS and CDR2 SASEGT. The length of the CDR3 is 13 residues. V shed 3 bases and J shed 8 bases, with 13 bases lying between them. CDR3 DNA sequence: TGTGCCAGCAGTGAGGGCAGCCTATTAGGCTACACCTTC. It yields the protein CASSEGSLLGYTF.

The rearrangement uses TRBV7-2 and TRBJ2-7; weak D call: TRBD1 (6 bases). The CDR3 is made up of 18 amino acids. The ends were cut back, 1 base at V and 4 bases at J, with 23 bases in the middle. The germline V gene has CDR1 SGHTA and CDR2 FQGNSA. For the CDR3, the DNA is TGTGCCAGCAGCTTAGTCCTTTTGGGGCAGGGGAATTCGTACGAGCAGTACTTC. Its translation: CASSLVLLGQGNSYEQYF.

The CDR3 sequence: CASSPALGADTQYF. CDR3 nucleotide sequence: TGTGCCAGCAGCCCTGCCCTCGGGGCAGATACGCAGTATTTT. This chain connects TRBV9 to TRBJ2-3, with D tentatively TRBD2 (5 bases). The CDR3 is 14 amino acids. Trimming took 4 bases from V and 4 from J, leaving 13 bases between them. CDR1 SGDLS and CDR2 YYNGEE come from the germline V gene.

This clone was recorded only once. The rearrangement joins TRBV6-5 to TRBJ2-7; 8 bases align to TRBD2. V shed 6 bases and J 7 bases; nucleotides not matched to a gene: 5. Germline CDR1 and CDR2: MNHEY and SVGAGI. CDR3 length: 12 residues. This CDR3 reads CASSGTRGEQYF. DNA of the CDR3: TGTGCCAGCAGCGGGACTAGGGGAGAGCAGTACTTC.

This clone is a singleton in its sample. V usage is TRBV18 and J usage is TRBJ1-3; D is ambiguous. V lost 5 bases, J lost 0 bases, and 17 bases lay in between. Germline V gives CDR1 KGHSH, CDR2 LQKENI. The CDR3 contains 17 residues. The DNA of the CDR3 is TGTGCCAGCTCAGGTAATACTCCGGAGAACTCTGGAAACACCATATATTTT. It yields the protein CASSGNTPENSGNTIYF.

The chain uses TRBV19 and TRBJ1-1; 7 nucleotides agree with TRBD1. V shed 4 bases and J 4 bases; nucleotides not matched to a gene: 6. The CDR3 contains 14 residues. Germline loops: CDR1 LNHDA, CDR2 SQIVND (reference sequence). CDR3 in DNA: TGTGCCAGTAGTAAGGACAGGTTGAGCACTGAAGCTTTCTTT. Translating gives CASSKDRLSTEAFF.

This chain links TRBV19 with TRBJ1-1; D call uncertain. Germline V gene sequence: CDR1 LNHDA, CDR2 SQIVND (reference sequence). With 4 bases removed from V and 7 bases from J, the gap between germline ends came to 10 bases. The CDR3 sequence is 12 residues long. CDR3 DNA sequence: TGTGCCAGTAGTAATAGATACAGTGAAGCTTTCTTT. It specifies CASSNRYSEAFF. The full variable domain, rest sourced from reference TRBV19 and TRBJ1-1, is DGGITQSPKYLFRKEGQNVTLSCEQNLNHDAMYWYRQDPGQGLRLIYYSQIVNDFQKGDIAEGYSVSREKKESFPLTVTSAQKNPTAFYLCASSNRYSEAFFGQGTRLTVV.

The V and J genes are TRBV2 and TRBJ1-2; 7 bases are shared with TRBD1. The J segment lost 10 bases and the V segment lost 6 bases, leaving 14 bases of the junction unmatched. In germline, CDR1 is SNHLY, CDR2 FYNNEI. The CDR3 totals 14 residues. CDR3 protein: CASRRQGSGLDYTF. CDR3 sequence (DNA): TGTGCCAGCAGGAGACAGGGCTCTGGGCTGGACTACACCTTC.

The V and J genes are TRBV7-9 and TRBJ2-5; 9 bases agree with TRBD2. With V trimmed by 4 bases and J by 4 bases, 13 bases remained unmatched. This CDR3 spans 17 amino acids. Germline CDR1 and CDR2: SEHNR and FQNEAQ (reference sequence). The CDR3 sequence is CASSSILAGLLAETQYF. Here the CDR3 DNA reads TGTGCCAGCAGCTCTATCCTAGCGGGGCTTCTTGCAGAGACCCAGTACTTC.

The V gene is TRBV19, the J gene TRBJ1-4, with D unresolved. Trimming left V 8 bases short and J 2 bases short, with 12 bases between. Germline V lookup: CDR1 LNHDA, CDR2 SQIVND (reference sequence). The CDR3 runs 14 residues. CDR3 amino acids: CASRSTFTNEKLFF. DNA for the CDR3: TGTGCCAGTCGCTCGACATTTACTAATGAAAAACTGTTTTTT. The full variable domain, rest sourced from reference TRBV19 and TRBJ1-4, is DGGITQSPKYLFRKEGQNVTLSCEQNLNHDAMYWYRQDPGQGLRLIYYSQIVNDFQKGDIAEGYSVSREKKESFPLTVTSAQKNPTAFYLCASRSTFTNEKLFFGSGTQLSVL.

The rearrangement joins TRBV7-2 to TRBJ2-1, with a tentative D call TRBD2 (6 bases). Deletions cut 5 bases from V and 16 bases from J, with 21 bases between. Germline CDR1 reads SGHTA; CDR2 reads FQGNSA. The CDR3 is made up of 13 amino acids. The CDR3 region is CASSLPGLQRSFF. DNA for the CDR3: TGTGCCAGCAGCCTGCCGGGACTTCAGAGGTCATTCTTC.

The chain employs TRBV2 and TRBJ1-1, with D unclear. Trimming left V 6 bases short and J 1 base short, with 12 bases between. CDR3 length: 14 amino acids. CDR1 and CDR2 (germline): SNHLY, FYNNEI. The CDR3: CASSQIRSNTEAFF. In DNA form, the CDR3 reads TGTGCCAGCAGCCAGATCAGGTCGAACACTGAAGCTTTCTTT.

This sequence joins TRBV7-9 and TRBJ2-7, with D perhaps TRBD1 (6 bases). Germline-derived CDR1 and CDR2 are SEHNR and FQNEAQ (reference sequence). The V gene lost 5 bases and the J gene lost 8 bases, with 13 bases spanning the gap. The CDR3 has 12 residues. This chain's CDR3 is CASSATGMKQYF. The CDR3 nucleotides read TGTGCCAGCAGCGCAACAGGGATGAAGCAGTACTTC.

The V and J genes are TRBV20-1 and TRBJ2-7; TRBD2 might be the D (6 bases). The length of the CDR3 is 11 residues. Trimming stripped 6 bases from V and 0 bases from J, with 6 bases between. Germline lookup yields CDR1 DFQATT and CDR2 SNEGSKA (reference sequence). The CDR3 DNA reads TGCAGTGCCGGGAGCTCCTACGAGCAGTACTTC. Translation: CSAGSSYEQYF.

CDR3 amino acids: CASSYRGTNEKLFF. CDR3 DNA: TGTGCCAGCAGCTACCGGGGTACTAATGAAAAACTGTTTTTT. The chain combines TRBV5-6 with TRBJ1-4; D uncertain. Germline CDR1 is SGHDT and CDR2 is YYEEEE. V was pared by 3 bases and J by 2 bases, with 8 bases between. This CDR3 region has 14 residues.

The chain is built from TRBV5-1 and TRBJ2-3, with D maybe TRBD2 (6 bases). The CDR3 totals 18 residues. The germline V gene has CDR1 SGHRS and CDR2 YFSETQ. The V end was cut by 4 bases, the J end by 4 bases, with 25 bases between. The CDR3 DNA is TGCGCCAGCAGCCAGGACCGTGCGGGCTTCAGGGAGGCAGATACGCAGTATTTT. Translating it yields CASSQDRAGFREADTQYF.

The chain carries TRBV5-1 and TRBJ2-1; TRBD1 aligns across 10 bases. Trimming removed 2 bases from V and 9 bases from J; junction bases left unmatched: 8. The CDR3 sequence is 15 residues long. Germline V lookup: CDR1 SGHRS, CDR2 YFSETQ. The CDR3 protein is CASSFNGQGGGEQFF. In DNA form, the CDR3 reads TGCGCCAGCAGCTTTAATGGACAGGGGGGTGGTGAGCAGTTCTTC.